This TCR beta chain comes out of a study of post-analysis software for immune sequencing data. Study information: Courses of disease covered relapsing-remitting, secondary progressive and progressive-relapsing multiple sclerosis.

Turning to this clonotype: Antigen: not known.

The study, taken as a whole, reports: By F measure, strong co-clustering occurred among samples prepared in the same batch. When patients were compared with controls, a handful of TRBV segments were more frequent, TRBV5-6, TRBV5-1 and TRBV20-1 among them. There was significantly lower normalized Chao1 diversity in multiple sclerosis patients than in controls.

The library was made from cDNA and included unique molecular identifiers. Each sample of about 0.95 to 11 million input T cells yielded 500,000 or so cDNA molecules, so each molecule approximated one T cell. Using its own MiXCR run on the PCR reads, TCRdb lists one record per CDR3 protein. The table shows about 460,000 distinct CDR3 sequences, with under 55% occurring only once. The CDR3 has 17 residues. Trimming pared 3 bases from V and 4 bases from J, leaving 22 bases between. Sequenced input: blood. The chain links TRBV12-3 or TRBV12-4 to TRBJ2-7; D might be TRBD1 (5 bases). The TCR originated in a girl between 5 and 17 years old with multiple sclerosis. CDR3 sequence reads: CASSFALRQGEVYEQYF. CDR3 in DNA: TGTGCCAGCAGTTTTGCATTGCGTCAGGGCGAGGTTTACGAGCAGTACTTC.